Following are 13 T cell receptor beta chains from one sample sequenced in a study of blood T cell repertoires in COVID-19. Sequenced by immunoSEQ multiplex PCR; TCRdb stores in-frame clones only, minus some. Here the sample spans some 78,000 clones, around 90% being singletons. Sequencing used peripheral blood. The receptors come from a woman aged 45 to 65 in a cohort sampled during active COVID-19.

The CDR3 nucleotides read TGTGCCAGCAGCCAAGAGCGGGAAAAACTGTTTTTT. Protein product: CASSQEREKLFF. The chain uses TRBV3-1 (or the pseudogene TRBV3-2) and TRBJ1-4; D is unresolved. Germline V gene data show CDR1 as LGHDT and CDR2 as YNNKEL (reference sequence). The CDR3 spans 12 residues. The ends were cut back, 0 bases at V and 8 bases at J, with 4 bases in the middle.

Concerning this clone: One end of the junction is discordant with germline, which a read error may explain. The chain carries TRBV27 and TRBJ2-7, with 8 bases lining up with TRBD2. CDR1 and CDR2 (germline): MNHEY, SMNVEV (reference sequence). CDR3 length: 16 residues. The CDR3 here is CASSPYLGLAGVPPHF. In DNA form, the CDR3 reads TGTGCCAGCAGTCCCTATCTGGGGCTAGCGGGTGTGCCCCCGCACTTC.

The J gene is TRBJ2-2, the V gene TRBV19, with D possibly matching TRBD2 (6 bases). V was trimmed by 1 base and J by 2 bases, leaving 11 bases between them. Germline V CDR1 and CDR2: LNHDA, SQIVND (reference sequence). The CDR3 sequence is 16 residues long. In nucleotides, the CDR3 is TGTGCCAGTAGTATAGGTTCCGGGGGTAACACCGGGGAGCTGTTTTTT. It yields the protein CASSIGSGGNTGELFF.

CDR3 nucleotide sequence: TGTGCCAGCAGCCGCACGGCTGGCGGGAGGACAGATACGCAGTATTTT. Protein sequence: CASSRTAGGRTDTQYF. The rearrangement uses TRBV11-2 and TRBJ2-3; 8 bases align to TRBD2. The length of the CDR3 is 16 residues. V lost 5 bases, J lost 3 bases, and 10 bases stayed unmatched. CDR1 SGHAT and CDR2 FQNNGV come from the germline V gene.

The rearrangement links TRBV11-3 to TRBJ2-1, with TRBD1 as a possible D gene (6 bases). The germline V gene has CDR1 SGHNT and CDR2 YENEEA. Trimming pared 5 bases from V and 0 bases from J, leaving 8 bases between. The CDR3 has 14 amino acids. This CDR3 is CASSLQGSYNEQFF. CDR3 DNA: TGTGCCAGCAGCCTACAGGGCTCCTACAATGAGCAGTTCTTC.

This sequence joins TRBV19 and TRBJ2-3; 9 bases are a match to TRBD2. The trim removed 6 bases at V and 1 base at J, leaving 8 bases unmatched. CDR1 is LNHDA, CDR2 SQIVND, per germline (reference sequence). The CDR3 extends over 16 amino acids. The CDR3 bases are TGTGCCAGTAGACCCCTCCTAGCGGGGCGCACAGATACGCAGTATTTT. This gives the protein CASRPLLAGRTDTQYF.

The rearrangement uses TRBV5-6 and TRBJ2-7; D not resolved. The V gene lost 3 bases and the J gene lost 6 bases, with 10 bases spanning the gap. This CDR3 has 12 residues. Germline V gene sequence: CDR1 SGHDT, CDR2 YYEEEE. The CDR3 spells CASSSNGPEQYF. The CDR3 nucleotides are TGTGCCAGCAGCTCAAACGGTCCCGAGCAGTACTTC.

This chain uses TRBV28 with TRBJ2-3; D might be TRBD2 (7 bases). The CDR3 sequence is 15 residues long. Per germline, CDR1 MDHEN and CDR2 SYDVKM. V gave up 6 bases and J gave up 3 bases, with 16 bases separating them. This CDR3 is CASRGSGGGTDTQYF. CDR3 bases: TGTGCCAGCAGGGGTTCGGGGGGCGGAACAGATACGCAGTATTTT.

V gene TRBV5-1 combines with J gene TRBJ2-4; D gene ambiguous. This CDR3 is 15 amino acids long. Trimming took off 0 bases at V and 3 bases at J, with 10 bases between the two ends. Germline values: CDR1 SGHRS, CDR2 YFSETQ. This CDR3 is CASSLDGQNKNIQYF. Here the CDR3 DNA reads TGCGCCAGCAGCTTGGATGGCCAGAACAAAAACATTCAGTACTTC.

The rearrangement links TRBV27 to TRBJ1-1; D may be TRBD1 (6 bases). Per germline, CDR1 MNHEY and CDR2 SMNVEV (reference sequence). The CDR3 is 13 residues long. V lost 8 bases to trimming and J lost 0 bases, with 10 bases between them. CDR3 DNA: TGTGCCAGCGGGTGGACAGTGAACACTGAAGCTTTCTTT. Residues: CASGWTVNTEAFF.

The chain combines TRBV5-5 with TRBJ1-3, with 8 bases that match TRBD1. V lost 6 bases to trimming and J lost 2 bases; unmatched junction nucleotides: 7. CDR1 is SGHKS and CDR2 is YYEKEE in the germline V gene (reference sequence). The CDR3 sequence is 15 residues long. The CDR3 is CASMRQGAAGNTIYF. Here the CDR3 DNA reads TGTGCCAGCATGAGGCAGGGGGCAGCTGGAAACACCATATATTTT.

The chain links TRBV1 to TRBJ1-5. TRBV1 is labeled a pseudogene. The CDR3 totals 18 residues. The CDR3 here is CTSSQDEGAGVTNQPQHF. Written as DNA, the CDR3 is TGCACCAGCAGCCAAGATGAAGGGGCGGGGGTGACGAATCAGCCCCAGCATTTT.

The rearrangement links TRBV6-1 to TRBJ1-1, with TRBD1 matching 7 bases. J lost 9 bases, V lost 1 base, and 8 bases had no gene match. Germline CDR1 is MNHNS and CDR2 is SASEGT. The CDR3 sequence is 14 residues long. The CDR3 region is CASSEETGALKAFF. The CDR3 nucleotides are TGTGCCAGCAGTGAAGAAACAGGGGCCCTAAAAGCTTTCTTT.